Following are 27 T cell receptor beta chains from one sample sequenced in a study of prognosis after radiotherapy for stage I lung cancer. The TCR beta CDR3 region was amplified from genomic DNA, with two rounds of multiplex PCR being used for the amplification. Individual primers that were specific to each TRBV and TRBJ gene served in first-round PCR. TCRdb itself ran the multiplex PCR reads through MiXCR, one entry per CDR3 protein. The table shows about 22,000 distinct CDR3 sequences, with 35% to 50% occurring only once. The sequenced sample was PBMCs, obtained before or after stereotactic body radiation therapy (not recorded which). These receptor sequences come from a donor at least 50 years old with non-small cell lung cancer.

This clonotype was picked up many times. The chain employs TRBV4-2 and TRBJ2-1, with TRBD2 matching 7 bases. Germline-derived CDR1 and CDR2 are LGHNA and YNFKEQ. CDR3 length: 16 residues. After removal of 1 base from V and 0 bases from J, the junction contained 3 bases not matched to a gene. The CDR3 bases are TGTGCCAGCAGCCAAGGGACGGGAGGCTCCTACAATGAGCAGTTCTTC. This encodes CASSQGTGGSYNEQFF.

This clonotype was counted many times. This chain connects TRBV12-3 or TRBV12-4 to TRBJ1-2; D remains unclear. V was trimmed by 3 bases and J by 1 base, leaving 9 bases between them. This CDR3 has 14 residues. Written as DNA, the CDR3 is TGTGCCAGCAGTTTGATGGACGGTAACTATGGCTACACCTTC. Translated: CASSLMDGNYGYTF.

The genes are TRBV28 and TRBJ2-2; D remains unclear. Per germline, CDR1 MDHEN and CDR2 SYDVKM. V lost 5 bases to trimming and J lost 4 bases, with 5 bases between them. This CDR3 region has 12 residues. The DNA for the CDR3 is TGTGCCAGCAGTCTACCCACCGGGGAGCTGTTTTTT. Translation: CASSLPTGELFF.

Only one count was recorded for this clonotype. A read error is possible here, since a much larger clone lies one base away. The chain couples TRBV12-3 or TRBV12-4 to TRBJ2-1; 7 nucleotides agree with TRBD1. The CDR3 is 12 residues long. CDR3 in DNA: TGTGCCAGCAGACAGGGGCGGAATGAGAAGCTCTTC. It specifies CASRQGRNEKLF.

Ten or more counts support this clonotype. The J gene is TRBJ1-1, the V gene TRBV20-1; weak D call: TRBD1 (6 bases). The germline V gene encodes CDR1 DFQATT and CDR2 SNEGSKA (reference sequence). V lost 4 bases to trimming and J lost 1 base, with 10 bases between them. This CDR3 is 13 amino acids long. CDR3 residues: CSAKQGSNTEAFF. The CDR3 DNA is TGCAGTGCTAAACAGGGTTCGAACACTGAAGCTTTCTTT.

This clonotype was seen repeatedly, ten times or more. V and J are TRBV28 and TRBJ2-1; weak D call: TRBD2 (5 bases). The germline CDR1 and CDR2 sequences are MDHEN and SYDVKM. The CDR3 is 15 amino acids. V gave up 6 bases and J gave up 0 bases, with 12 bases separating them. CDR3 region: CASSPPTSSYNEQFF. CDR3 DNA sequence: TGTGCCAGCAGCCCCCCCACTAGCTCCTACAATGAGCAGTTCTTC.

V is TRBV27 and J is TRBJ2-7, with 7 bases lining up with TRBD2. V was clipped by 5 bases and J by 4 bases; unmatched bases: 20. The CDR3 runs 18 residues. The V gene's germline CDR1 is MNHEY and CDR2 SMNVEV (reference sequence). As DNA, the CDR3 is TGTGCCAGCAGTACTCTCCCTAGCGGAGCTCCTTCGACATACGAGCAGTACTTC. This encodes CASSTLPSGAPSTYEQYF.

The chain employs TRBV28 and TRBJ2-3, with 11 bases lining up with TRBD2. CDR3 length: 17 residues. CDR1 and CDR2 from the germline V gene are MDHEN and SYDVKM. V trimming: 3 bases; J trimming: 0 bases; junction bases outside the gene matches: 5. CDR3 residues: CASSFETSGISTDTQYF. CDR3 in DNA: TGTGCCAGCAGTTTTGAGACTAGCGGGATTAGCACAGATACGCAGTATTTT.

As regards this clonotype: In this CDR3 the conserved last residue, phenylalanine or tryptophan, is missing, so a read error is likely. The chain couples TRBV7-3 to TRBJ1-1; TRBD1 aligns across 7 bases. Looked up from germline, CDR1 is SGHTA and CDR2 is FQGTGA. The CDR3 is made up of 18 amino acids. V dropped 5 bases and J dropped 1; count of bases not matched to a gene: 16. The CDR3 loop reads CASSNPLTGETGNTEAFL. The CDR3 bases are TGTGCCAGCAGCAATCCGTTAACAGGGGAGACGGGGAACACTGAAGCTTTCCTT.

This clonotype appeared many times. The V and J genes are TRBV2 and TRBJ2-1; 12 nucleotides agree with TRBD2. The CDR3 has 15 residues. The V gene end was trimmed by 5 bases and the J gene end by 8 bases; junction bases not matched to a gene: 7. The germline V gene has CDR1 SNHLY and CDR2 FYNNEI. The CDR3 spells CASSPLAGGGYEQFF. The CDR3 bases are TGTGCCAGCAGTCCCCTAGCGGGAGGGGGATATGAGCAGTTCTTC.

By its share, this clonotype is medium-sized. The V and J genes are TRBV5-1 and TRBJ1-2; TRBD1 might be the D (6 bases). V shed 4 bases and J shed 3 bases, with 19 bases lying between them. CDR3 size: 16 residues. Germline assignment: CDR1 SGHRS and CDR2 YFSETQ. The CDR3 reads CASSPTGSRAYYGYTF. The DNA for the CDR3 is TGCGCCAGCAGCCCGACAGGTTCCCGTGCCTACTATGGCTACACCTTC.

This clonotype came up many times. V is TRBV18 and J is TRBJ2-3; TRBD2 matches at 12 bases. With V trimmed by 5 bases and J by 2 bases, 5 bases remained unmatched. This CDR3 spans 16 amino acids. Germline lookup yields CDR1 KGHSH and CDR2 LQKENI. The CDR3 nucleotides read TGTGCCAGCTCAACACGGACTAGCGGGACCACAGATACGCAGTATTTT. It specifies CASSTRTSGTTDTQYF.

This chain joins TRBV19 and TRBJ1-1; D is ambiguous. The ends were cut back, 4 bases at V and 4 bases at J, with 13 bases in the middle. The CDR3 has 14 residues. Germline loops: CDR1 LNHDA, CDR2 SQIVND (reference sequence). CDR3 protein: CASSTTGRTTEAFF. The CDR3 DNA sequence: TGTGCCAGTAGTACCACCGGACGTACCACTGAAGCTTTCTTT.

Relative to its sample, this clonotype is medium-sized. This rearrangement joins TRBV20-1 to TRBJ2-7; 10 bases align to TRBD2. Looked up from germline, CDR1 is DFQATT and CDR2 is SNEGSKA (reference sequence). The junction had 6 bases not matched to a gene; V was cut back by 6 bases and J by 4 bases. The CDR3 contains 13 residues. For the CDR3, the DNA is TGCAGTGCCGTAGCGGGAGGCTATTACGAGCAGTACTTC. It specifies CSAVAGGYYEQYF.

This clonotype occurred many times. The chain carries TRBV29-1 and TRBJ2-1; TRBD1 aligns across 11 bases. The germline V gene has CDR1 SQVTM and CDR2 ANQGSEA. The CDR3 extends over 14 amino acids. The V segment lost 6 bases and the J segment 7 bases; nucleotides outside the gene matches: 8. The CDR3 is CSVGRGQGANEQFF. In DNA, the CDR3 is TGCAGCGTCGGGCGTGGACAGGGGGCTAATGAGCAGTTCTTC.

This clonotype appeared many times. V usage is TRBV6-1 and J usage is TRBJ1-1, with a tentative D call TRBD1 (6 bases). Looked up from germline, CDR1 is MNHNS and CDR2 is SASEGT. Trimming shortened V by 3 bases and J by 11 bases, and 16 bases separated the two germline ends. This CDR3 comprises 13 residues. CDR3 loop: CASSDNAGTKAFF. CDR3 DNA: TGTGCCAGCAGTGACAACGCCGGGACAAAGGCTTTCTTT.

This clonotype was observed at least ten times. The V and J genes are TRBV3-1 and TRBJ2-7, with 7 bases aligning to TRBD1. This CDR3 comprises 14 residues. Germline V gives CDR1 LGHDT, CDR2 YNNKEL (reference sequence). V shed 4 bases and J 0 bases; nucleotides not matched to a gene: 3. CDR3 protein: CASSLYRGSYEQYF. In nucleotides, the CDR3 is TGTGCCAGCAGCCTGTACAGGGGCTCCTACGAGCAGTACTTC.

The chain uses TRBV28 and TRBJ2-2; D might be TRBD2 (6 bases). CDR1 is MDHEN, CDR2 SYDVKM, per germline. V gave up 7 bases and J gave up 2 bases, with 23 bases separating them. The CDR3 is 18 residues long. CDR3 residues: CASIPGVGLFINTGELFF. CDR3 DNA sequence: TGTGCCAGCATCCCGGGGGTCGGACTTTTCATCAACACCGGGGAGCTGTTTTTT. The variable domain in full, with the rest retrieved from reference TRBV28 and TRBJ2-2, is DVKVTQSSRYLVKRTGEKVFLECVQDMDHENMFWYRQDPGLGLRLIYFSYDVKMKEKGDIPEGYSVSREKKERFSLILESASTNQTSMYLCASIPGVGLFINTGELFFGEGSRLTVL.

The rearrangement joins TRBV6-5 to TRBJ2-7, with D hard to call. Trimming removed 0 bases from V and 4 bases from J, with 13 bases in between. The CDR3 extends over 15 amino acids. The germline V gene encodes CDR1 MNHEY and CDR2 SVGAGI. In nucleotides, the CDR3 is TGTGCCAGCAGTTACTCAAACCATGGGTGGTACGAGCAGTACTTC. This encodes CASSYSNHGWYEQYF.

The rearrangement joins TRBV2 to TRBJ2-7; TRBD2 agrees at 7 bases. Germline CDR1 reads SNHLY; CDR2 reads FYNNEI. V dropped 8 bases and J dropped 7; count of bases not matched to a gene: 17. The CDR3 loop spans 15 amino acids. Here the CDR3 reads CASGALAAGPQEQYF. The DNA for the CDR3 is TGTGCCAGCGGTGCCCTAGCGGCAGGGCCTCAAGAGCAGTACTTC.

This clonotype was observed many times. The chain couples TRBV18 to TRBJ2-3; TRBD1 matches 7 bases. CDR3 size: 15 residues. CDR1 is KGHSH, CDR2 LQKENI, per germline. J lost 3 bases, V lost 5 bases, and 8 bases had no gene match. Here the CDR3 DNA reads TGTGCCAGCTCATCAGACAGGGATTCGACAGATACGCAGTATTTT. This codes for CASSSDRDSTDTQYF.

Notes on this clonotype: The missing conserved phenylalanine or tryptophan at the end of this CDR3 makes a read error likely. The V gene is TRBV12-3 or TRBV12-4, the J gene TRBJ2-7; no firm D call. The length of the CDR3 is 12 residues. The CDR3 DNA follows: TGTGCCAGAAGTTTCGGCCGGTACGAGCAGTACTTA. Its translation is CARSFGRYEQYL.

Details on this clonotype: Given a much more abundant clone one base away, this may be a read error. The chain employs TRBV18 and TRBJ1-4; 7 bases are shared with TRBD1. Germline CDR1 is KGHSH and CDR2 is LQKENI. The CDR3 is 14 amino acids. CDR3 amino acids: CASSPRGGGEKLSF. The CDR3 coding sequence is TGTGCCAGCTCACCACGAGGGGGCGGGGAAAAACTGTCTTTT.

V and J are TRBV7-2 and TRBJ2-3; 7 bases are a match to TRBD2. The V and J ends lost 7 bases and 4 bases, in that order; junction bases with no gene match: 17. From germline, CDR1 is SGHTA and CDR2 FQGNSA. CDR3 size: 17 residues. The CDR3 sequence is CASMAREGLGLSDTQYF. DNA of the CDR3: TGTGCCAGCATGGCCAGGGAAGGACTAGGGCTTTCAGATACGCAGTATTTT. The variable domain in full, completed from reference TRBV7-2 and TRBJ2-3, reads GAGVSQSPSNKVTEKGKDVELRCDPISGHTALYWYRQSLGQGLEFLIYFQGNSAPDKSGLPSDRFSAERTGGSVSTLTIQRTQQEDSAVYLCASMAREGLGLSDTQYFGPGTRLTVL.

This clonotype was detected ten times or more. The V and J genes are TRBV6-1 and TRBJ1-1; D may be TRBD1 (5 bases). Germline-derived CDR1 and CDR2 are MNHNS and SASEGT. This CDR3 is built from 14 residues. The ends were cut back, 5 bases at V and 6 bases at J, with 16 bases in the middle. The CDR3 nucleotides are TGTGCCAGCAGTCAGGGATGGGGGGTCCCTGAAGCTTTCTTT. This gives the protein CASSQGWGVPEAFF.

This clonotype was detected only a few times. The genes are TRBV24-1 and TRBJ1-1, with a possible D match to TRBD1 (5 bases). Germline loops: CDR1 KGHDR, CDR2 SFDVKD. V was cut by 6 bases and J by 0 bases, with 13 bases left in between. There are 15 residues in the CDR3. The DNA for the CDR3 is TGTGCCACCAGTCAGTCGGGGGAGATGAACACTGAAGCTTTCTTT. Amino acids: CATSQSGEMNTEAFF.

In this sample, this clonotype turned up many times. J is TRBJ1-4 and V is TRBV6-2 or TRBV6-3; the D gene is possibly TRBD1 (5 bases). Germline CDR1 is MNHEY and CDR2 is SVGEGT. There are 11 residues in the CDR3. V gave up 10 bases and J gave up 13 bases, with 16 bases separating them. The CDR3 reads CATLKTVRLFF. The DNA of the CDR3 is TGTGCCACCTTAAAGACAGTTAGACTGTTTTTT.